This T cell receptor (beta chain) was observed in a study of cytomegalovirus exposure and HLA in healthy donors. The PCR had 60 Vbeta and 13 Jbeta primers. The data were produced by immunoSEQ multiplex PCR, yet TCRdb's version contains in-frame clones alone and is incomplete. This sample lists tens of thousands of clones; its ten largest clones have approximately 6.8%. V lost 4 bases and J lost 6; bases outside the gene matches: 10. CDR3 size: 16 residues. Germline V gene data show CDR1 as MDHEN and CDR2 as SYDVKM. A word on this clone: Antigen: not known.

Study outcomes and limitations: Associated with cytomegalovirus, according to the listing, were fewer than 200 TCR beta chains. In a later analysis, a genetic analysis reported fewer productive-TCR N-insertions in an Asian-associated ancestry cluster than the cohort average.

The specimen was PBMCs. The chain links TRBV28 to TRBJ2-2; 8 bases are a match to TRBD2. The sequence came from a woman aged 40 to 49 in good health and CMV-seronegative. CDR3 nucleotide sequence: TGTGCCAGCAGTTCCCCCGGACTAGCTATCTCCGGGGAGCTGTTTTTT. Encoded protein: CASSSPGLAISGELFF.